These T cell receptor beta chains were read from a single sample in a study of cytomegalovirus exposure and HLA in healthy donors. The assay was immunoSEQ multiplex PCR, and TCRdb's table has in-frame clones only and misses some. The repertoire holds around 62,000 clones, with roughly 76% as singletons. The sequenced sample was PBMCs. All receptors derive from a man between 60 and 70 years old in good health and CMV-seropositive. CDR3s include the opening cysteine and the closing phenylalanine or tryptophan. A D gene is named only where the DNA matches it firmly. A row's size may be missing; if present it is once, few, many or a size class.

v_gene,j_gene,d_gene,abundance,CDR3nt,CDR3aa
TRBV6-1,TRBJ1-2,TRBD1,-,TGTGCCAGCAGGGGGGACAGGGAGGACTATGGCTACACCTTC,CASRGDREDYGYTF
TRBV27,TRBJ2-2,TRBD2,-,TGTGCCAGCACCCCAGCTAGCGGGAGAACCGGGGAGCTGTTTTTT,CASTPASGRTGELFF
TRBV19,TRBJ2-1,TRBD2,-,TGTGCCAGTAGTATATACGGGGGGGCCTCTTCATATGAGCAGTTCTTC,CASSIYGGASSYEQFF
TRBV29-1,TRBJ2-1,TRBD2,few,TGCAGCGTTGTGGGGCTAGCGGGGCCATACAATGAGCAGTTCTTC,CSVVGLAGPYNEQFF
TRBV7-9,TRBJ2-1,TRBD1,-,TGTGCCAGCAGCCCGGGACAGGGCAATGAGCAGTTCTTC,CASSPGQGNEQFF
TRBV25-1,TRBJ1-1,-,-,TGTGCCAGCAGTGTCGTTGGGGCCTTGAACACTGAAGCTTTCTTT,CASSVVGALNTEAFF
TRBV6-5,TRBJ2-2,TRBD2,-,TGTGCCAGCAGTTTGGGACTAGCGGGATCCTCCGGGGAGCTGTTTTTT,CASSLGLAGSSGELFF
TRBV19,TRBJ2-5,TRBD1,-,TGTGCCAGTAGTATCCCCGGGACAGGGAAAGAGACCCAGTACTTC,CASSIPGTGKETQYF
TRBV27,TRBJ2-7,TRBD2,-,TGTGCCAGCAAAACGGGACTAGATAACGAGCAGTACTTC,CASKTGLDNEQYF
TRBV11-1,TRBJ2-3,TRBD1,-,TGTGCCAGCAGCATCGGACAGGGGACAGATACGCAGTATTTT,CASSIGQGTDTQYF
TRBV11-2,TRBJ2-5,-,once,TGTGCCAGCAGCTTAGGGTGGGGGGGACAGGATGAAGAGACCCAGTACTTC,CASSLGWGGQDEETQYF
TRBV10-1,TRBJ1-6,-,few,TGCGCCAGCAGTGAGACAGTCTATAATTCACCCCTCCACTTT,CASSETVYNSPLHF
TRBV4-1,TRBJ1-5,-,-,TGCGCCAGCAGCCAAGAGTGGCTCAATAGCAATCAGCCCCAGCATTTT,CASSQEWLNSNQPQHF
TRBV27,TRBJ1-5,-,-,TGTGCCAGCAGTTATTTTATGAATCAGCCCCAGCATTTT,CASSYFMNQPQHF
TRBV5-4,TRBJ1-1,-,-,TGTGCCAGCAGCTTCTCCACCAGGGGCTCTGAAGCTTTCTTT,CASSFSTRGSEAFF
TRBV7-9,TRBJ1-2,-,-,TGTGCCAGCAGCCTAAATAACCTGTACACCTTC,CASSLNNLYTF
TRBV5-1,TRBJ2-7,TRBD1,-,TGCGCCAGCAGCTTGGACAGGGGGCGAGGGGTTACCTACGAGCAGTACTTC,CASSLDRGRGVTYEQYF
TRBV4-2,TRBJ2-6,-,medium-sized,TGTGCCAGCAGCCACACCGATAGAGCTGGGGCCAACGTCCTGACTTTC,CASSHTDRAGANVLTF
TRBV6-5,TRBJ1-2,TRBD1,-,TGTGCCAGCAGGGAGACAGGGATAAATGGCTACACCTTC,CASRETGINGYTF
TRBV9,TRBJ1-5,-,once,TGTGCCAGCAGCCCAGGGTCACCCAATCAGCCCCAGCATTTT,CASSPGSPNQPQHF
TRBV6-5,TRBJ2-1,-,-,TGTGCCAGCAGTCTGCTAGGACAGAGCTTTAGGGTCTTC,CASSLLGQSFRVF
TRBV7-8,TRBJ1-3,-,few,TGTGCCAGCAGCTTAGCGGGAGGGAGGGAAAACACCATATATTTT,CASSLAGGRENTIYF
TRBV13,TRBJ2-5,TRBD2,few,TGTGCCAGCAGCTTAACACTAGCGGGAGGATTGGAGACCCAGTACTTC,CASSLTLAGGLETQYF
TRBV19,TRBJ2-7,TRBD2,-,TGTGCCAGTAGTATGGGACTAGCTACTATTTACGAGCAGTACTTC,CASSMGLATIYEQYF
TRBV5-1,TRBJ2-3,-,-,TGCGCCAGCAGCTTGGATCGTCCTTTCACAGATACGCAGTATTTT,CASSLDRPFTDTQYF
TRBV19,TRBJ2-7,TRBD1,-,TGTGCCAGTAGTATTCCCGGACAGGGGAGGTACGAGCAGTACTTC,CASSIPGQGRYEQYF
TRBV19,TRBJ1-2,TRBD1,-,TGTGCCAGTAGTACCGGGACAGGGGGCGCGGGAAACTATGGCTACACCTTC,CASSTGTGGAGNYGYTF
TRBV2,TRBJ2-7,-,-,TGTGCCAGCCGACCTCGGCAGCTAGCCTCTTCCTACGAGCAGTACTTC,CASRPRQLASSYEQYF
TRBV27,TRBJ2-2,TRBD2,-,TGTGCCATCTACCGCACGGGGGGGGCGGGGGAGCTGTTTTTT,CAIYRTGGAGELFF
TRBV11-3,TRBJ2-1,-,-,TGTGCCAGCAGGGAACGGGTTAGCTCCTACAATGAGCAGTTCTTC,CASRERVSSYNEQFF
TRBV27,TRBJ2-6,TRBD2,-,TGTGCCAGCAGTCGGACTAGCGGGAGAACTGGGGCCAACGTCCTGACTTTC,CASSRTSGRTGANVLTF
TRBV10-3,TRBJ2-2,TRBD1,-,TGTGCCATCAAGGTGGGACAGGGGGCAACCGGGGAGCTGTTTTTT,CAIKVGQGATGELFF
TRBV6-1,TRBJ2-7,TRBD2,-,TGTGCCAGCAGTGTGGGACCGGGACGGGAGGTTTCCTACGAGCAGTACTTC,CASSVGPGREVSYEQYF
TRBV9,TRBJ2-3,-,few,TGTGCCAGCAGCCCACGGTCTTTTAGCACAGATACGCAGTATTTT,CASSPRSFSTDTQYF
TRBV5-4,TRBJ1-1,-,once,TGTGCCAGCAGCCGTACTATAGGCAACACTGAAGCTTTCTTT,CASSRTIGNTEAFF